The 26 T cell receptor beta chains below were found in one sample sequenced in a study of blood T cell repertoires in COVID-19. Using immunoSEQ multiplex PCR, the repertoire was profiled, and TCRdb retains in-frame clones only, with some absent. The sample has fewer than 200,000 clones, approximately 89% seen once. Sequences were obtained from peripheral blood. These receptors all come from a man aged 35 to 55 with active or convalescent COVID-19.

This clone was recorded once. The chain combines TRBV6-1 with TRBJ1-1; D is possibly TRBD1 (5 bases). The CDR3 spans 12 residues. Looked up from germline, CDR1 is MNHNS and CDR2 is SASEGT. Trimming pared 10 bases from V and 7 bases from J, leaving 16 bases between. The CDR3 region has the DNA TGTGCCACCGGGGAGGGGTTTCGTGAAGCTTTCTTT. Amino acids: CATGEGFREAFF.

CDR3 sequence: CASALVGGHEQYF. In DNA, the CDR3 is TGTGCTAGTGCCCTGGTCGGGGGGCACGAGCAGTACTTC. The J gene is TRBJ2-7, the V gene TRBV12-5, with D tentatively TRBD2 (7 bases). This CDR3 is 13 amino acids long. The ends were cut back, 7 bases at V and 5 bases at J, with 15 bases in the middle. Germline values: CDR1 LGHNT, CDR2 FRNRAP.

The chain employs TRBV7-9 and TRBJ2-7, with 8 bases fitting TRBD1. Germline V gene data show CDR1 as SEHNR and CDR2 as FQNEAQ (reference sequence). The junction had 2 bases not matched to a gene; V was cut back by 0 bases and J by 1 base. CDR3 length: 15 amino acids. CDR3 residues: CASSLAGTGSYEQYF. Here the CDR3 DNA reads TGTGCCAGCAGCTTAGCAGGGACAGGTTCCTACGAGCAGTACTTC.

The rearrangement links TRBV29-1 to TRBJ1-1; no clear D gene. Germline loops: CDR1 SQVTM, CDR2 ANQGSEA. Trimming left V 4 bases short and J 1 base short, with 7 bases between. The CDR3 contains 12 residues. The DNA for the CDR3 is TGCAGCGTTGCCCCGGGGAACACTGAAGCTTTCTTT. Its translation: CSVAPGNTEAFF.

V is TRBV7-9 and J is TRBJ2-5; TRBD1 aligns across 9 bases. This CDR3 spans 15 amino acids. The J segment lost 5 bases and the V segment lost 4 bases, leaving 8 bases of the junction unmatched. CDR1 is SEHNR, CDR2 FQNEAQ, per germline (reference sequence). CDR3 amino acids: CASSSGQGSFETQYF. Here the CDR3 DNA reads TGTGCCAGCAGCTCGGGACAGGGAAGTTTTGAGACCCAGTACTTC.

The rearrangement uses TRBV12-3 or TRBV12-4 and TRBJ1-2; D call uncertain. The V and J ends lost 0 bases and 9 bases respectively, with 8 bases between them. The CDR3 spans 12 residues. The CDR3 protein is CASSLAGGSYTF. CDR3 coding DNA: TGTGCCAGCAGTTTAGCAGGAGGGAGCTACACCTTC.

The chain combines TRBV6-5 with TRBJ1-1; D ambiguous. CDR3 size: 13 residues. The V gene's germline CDR1 is MNHEY and CDR2 SVGAGI. V was cut by 7 bases and J by 1 base, with 10 bases left in between. The CDR3 reads CASILFGNTEAFF. CDR3 nucleotide sequence: TGTGCCAGCATCCTTTTCGGGAACACTGAAGCTTTCTTT.

This chain joins TRBV7-9 and TRBJ1-1, with D maybe TRBD1 (6 bases). Germline assignment: CDR1 SEHNR and CDR2 FQNEAQ (reference sequence). The CDR3 consists of 14 residues. Deletions cut 8 bases from V and 1 base from J, with 14 bases between. The CDR3 nucleotides read TGTGCCAGCGGCCCGCAGGGGTCGAACACTGAAGCTTTCTTT. Translated, it gives CASGPQGSNTEAFF. Drawing the rest from reference TRBV7-9 and TRBJ1-1, the complete variable domain is DTGVSQNPRHKITKRGQNVTFRCDPISEHNRLYWYRQTLGQGPEFLTYFQNEAQLEKSRLLSDRFSAERPKGSFSTLEIQRTEQGDSAMYLCASGPQGSNTEAFFGQGTRLTVV.

The J gene is TRBJ2-3, the V gene TRBV5-5, with 7 bases fitting TRBD1. The junction had 6 bases not matched to a gene; V was cut back by 3 bases and J by 2 bases. The CDR3 sequence is 15 residues long. Germline CDR1 and CDR2: SGHKS and YYEKEE (reference sequence). The CDR3 DNA reads TGTGCCAGCAGCTCCCAGGGACAGCACACAGATACGCAGTATTTT. It codes for CASSSQGQHTDTQYF.

The chain joins TRBV7-9 to TRBJ1-1; 9 bases align to TRBD1. Germline assignment: CDR1 SEHNR and CDR2 FQNEAQ (reference sequence). This CDR3 has 16 residues. J was trimmed by 4 bases and V by 1 base; bases with no gene match: 7. CDR3: CASSLEATGGGTEAFF. The CDR3 nucleotides read TGTGCCAGCAGCTTAGAGGCAACAGGGGGCGGCACTGAAGCTTTCTTT.

This chain joins TRBV6-1 and TRBJ2-5; 9 bases match TRBD2. V trimming: 7 bases; J trimming: 5 bases; junction bases outside the gene matches: 14. CDR1 MNHNS and CDR2 SASEGT come from the germline V gene. The CDR3 extends over 16 amino acids. The CDR3 sequence is CASTQAGLAQGETQYF. As DNA, the CDR3 is TGTGCCAGCACTCAAGCCGGACTAGCGCAGGGGGAGACCCAGTACTTC.

The gene calls are TRBV11-2 and TRBJ2-2; 8 nucleotides match TRBD2. After removal of 5 bases from V and 1 base from J, the junction contained 9 bases not matched to a gene. Germline lookup yields CDR1 SGHAT and CDR2 FQNNGV. This CDR3 has 17 amino acids. CDR3 DNA: TGTGCCAGCAGCACCATACGGGGGGGCGAGAACACCGGGGAGCTGTTTTTT. The encoded protein is CASSTIRGGENTGELFF.

CDR3 sequence (DNA): TGTGCCAGCAGTGCGGTAGGAGGGGGCATGAACACTGAAGCTTTCTTT. Translated, it gives CASSAVGGGMNTEAFF. This chain joins TRBV6-1 and TRBJ1-1; 7 bases fit TRBD1. The CDR3 has 16 amino acids. Per germline, CDR1 MNHNS and CDR2 SASEGT. Trimming cost V 4 bases and J 0 bases; bases outside gene matches: 8.

The genes are TRBV29-1 and TRBJ2-5, with D perhaps matching TRBD2 (6 bases). The CDR3 totals 15 residues. The germline V gene has CDR1 SQVTM and CDR2 ANQGSEA. The V gene lost 5 bases and the J gene lost 1 base, with 17 bases spanning the gap. The DNA of the CDR3 is TGCAGCGTTAAAAATGGAGGGTTCCTCCAAGAGACCCAGTACTTC. Translation gives CSVKNGGFLQETQYF. The whole variable domain, remainder taken from reference TRBV29-1 and TRBJ2-5, is SAVISQKPSRDICQRGTSLTIQCQVDSQVTMMFWYRQQPGQSLTLIATANQGSEATYESGFVIDKFPISRPNLTFSTLTVSNMSPEDSSIYLCSVKNGGFLQETQYFGPGTRLLVL.

The chain uses TRBV18 and TRBJ2-6, with D unresolved. Trimming cost V 4 bases and J 0 bases, with 16 bases left between them. Germline loops: CDR1 KGHSH, CDR2 LQKENI. The CDR3 spans 18 residues. CDR3 DNA sequence: TGTGCCAGCTCACGGCAAATCCAGTCAGACTCTGGGGCCAACGTCCTGACTTTC. Residues: CASSRQIQSDSGANVLTF. Full variable domain (outside the CDR3, taken from reference TRBV18 and TRBJ2-6): NAGVMQNPRHLVRRRGQEARLRCSPMKGHSHVYWYRQLPEEGLKFMVYLQKENIIDESGMPKERFSAEFPKEGPSILRIQQVVRGDSAAYFCASSRQIQSDSGANVLTFGAGSRLTVL.

The chain uses TRBV20-1 and TRBJ1-2; 9 positions match TRBD1. V trimming: 4 bases; J trimming: 7 bases; junction bases outside the gene matches: 1. The germline gives CDR1 DFQATT, CDR2 SNEGSKA (reference sequence). The CDR3 is 11 amino acids. CDR3 sequence (DNA): TGCAGTGCTAAACAGGGGGCTGGCTACACCTTC. It codes for CSAKQGAGYTF.

This chain connects TRBV2 to TRBJ1-5; TRBD1 is a possible D gene (5 bases). Germline loops: CDR1 SNHLY, CDR2 FYNNEI. V gave up 4 bases and J gave up 7 bases, with 11 bases separating them. This CDR3 spans 13 amino acids. DNA of the CDR3: TGTGCCAGCAGTGTGCAGGGAGGCCAGCCCCAGCATTTT. It is translated as CASSVQGGQPQHF.

With regard to this clone: Within the sample, other DNA sequences also encode this same CDR3. The V call is TRBV5-6, the J call TRBJ1-2; 7 nucleotides match TRBD1. Losses at the gene ends were 4 bases for V and 0 bases for J; bases not matched to a gene: 3. The CDR3 has 14 residues. The germline V gene has CDR1 SGHDT and CDR2 YYEEEE. The CDR3 reads CASSLGTANYGYTF. In DNA form, the CDR3 reads TGTGCCAGCAGCCTAGGGACAGCTAACTATGGCTACACCTTC.

The rearrangement links TRBV25-1 to TRBJ1-5, with TRBD1 identical over 8 bases. This CDR3 contains 15 residues. J was trimmed by 0 bases and V by 4 bases; bases with no gene match: 2. Germline assignment: CDR1 MGHDK and CDR2 SYGVNS. As DNA, the CDR3 is TGTGCCAGCAGTGCGGACAGGGATAGCAATCAGCCCCAGCATTTT. It yields the protein CASSADRDSNQPQHF.

This chain uses TRBV7-6 with TRBJ1-1, with D unresolved. The CDR3 spans 13 residues. Germline values: CDR1 SGHVS, CDR2 FNYEAQ. V lost 3 bases and J lost 1, with 6 bases in between. The CDR3 sequence: CASSFKQNTEAFF. Written as DNA, the CDR3 is TGTGCCAGCAGCTTCAAACAGAACACTGAAGCTTTCTTT.

The rearrangement links TRBV9 to TRBJ1-6; D is possibly TRBD1 (5 bases). CDR3 length equals 16 residues. The germline V gene encodes CDR1 SGDLS and CDR2 YYNGEE. Trimming removed 0 bases at V and 2 bases at J, with 9 bases between. The CDR3 loop reads CASSVVSGPYNSPLHF. CDR3 coding DNA: TGTGCCAGCAGCGTAGTATCAGGGCCCTATAATTCACCCCTCCACTTT.

This rearrangement joins TRBV6-1 to TRBJ2-2, with TRBD1 identical over 10 bases. Germline loops: CDR1 MNHNS, CDR2 SASEGT. The CDR3 covers 16 residues. The V segment lost 4 bases and the J segment 6 bases; nucleotides outside the gene matches: 8. The CDR3 bases are TGTGCCAGCAGTGCCCTGGGGACAGGGGATTCCGGGGAGCTGTTTTTT. It codes for CASSALGTGDSGELFF.

This chain uses TRBV7-9 with TRBJ1-6, with 9 nucleotides matching TRBD1. The CDR3 is 14 amino acids. Per germline, CDR1 SEHNR and CDR2 FQNEAQ (reference sequence). With V trimmed by 4 bases and J by 8 bases, 3 bases remained unmatched. The CDR3, as DNA: TGTGCCAGCAGCTCGGGACAGGGATATTCACCCCTCCACTTT. This translates into CASSSGQGYSPLHF.

The chain recombines TRBV7-8 with TRBJ2-7, with TRBD2 matching 7 bases. This CDR3 has 14 amino acids. CDR1 is SGHVS, CDR2 FQNEAQ, per germline. V was clipped by 7 bases and J by 0 bases; unmatched bases: 6. CDR3 region: CASTRGRDSYEQYF. The CDR3 bases are TGTGCCAGCACGCGGGGGAGGGACTCCTACGAGCAGTACTTC.

The CDR3 is CSVEVPGLAGSDEQFF. The CDR3, as DNA: TGCAGCGTTGAAGTCCCGGGACTAGCGGGGTCAGATGAGCAGTTCTTC. The chain uses TRBV29-1 and TRBJ2-1, with TRBD2 matching 13 bases. The length of the CDR3 is 16 residues. V lost 1 base and J lost 8; bases outside the gene matches: 8. Germline V gives CDR1 SQVTM, CDR2 ANQGSEA.

This chain uses TRBV3-1 (or the pseudogene TRBV3-2) with TRBJ2-3, with 9 bases that match TRBD1. V shed 1 base and J 4 bases; nucleotides not matched to a gene: 9. The CDR3 length is 17 residues. CDR1 LGHDT and CDR2 YNNKEL come from the germline V gene (reference sequence). CDR3 sequence (DNA): TGTGCCAGCAGCCAAGGGTATTGGGGGACAGGGTCAGATACGCAGTATTTT. Its translation is CASSQGYWGTGSDTQYF.